Presented here are 22 T cell receptor beta chains from one specimen sequenced in a study of cytomegalovirus exposure and HLA in healthy donors. Amplification used 60 Vbeta primers and 13 Jbeta primers. TCRdb keeps only in-frame clones here, not all; method: immunoSEQ multiplex PCR. The sample has 150,000 to 200,000 clones, roughly 72% seen once. Sequences were obtained from PBMCs. The receptor set was obtained from a woman between 40 and 55 years old in good health and CMV-seronegative.

This clone appeared a single time. The chain employs TRBV2 and TRBJ1-5, with a possible D match to TRBD1 (5 bases). V was trimmed by 7 bases and J by 4 bases, leaving 8 bases between them. This CDR3 is 12 amino acids long. Germline V lookup: CDR1 SNHLY, CDR2 FYNNEI. In DNA form, the CDR3 reads TGTGCCAGCAAGGACACGAATCAGCCCCAGCATTTT. Translating gives CASKDTNQPQHF.

V and J are TRBV27 and TRBJ2-7; 7 nucleotides line up with TRBD1. Trimming at V came to 5 bases and at J to 5 bases, leaving 6 bases not matched to a gene. Germline CDR1 is MNHEY and CDR2 is SMNVEV (reference sequence). The CDR3 consists of 13 residues. In DNA form, the CDR3 reads TGTGCCAGCAGTAATTCTGGACAGGACGAGCAGTACTTC. Protein product: CASSNSGQDEQYF.

The chain employs TRBV28 and TRBJ1-5; 7 nucleotides match TRBD1. Germline V CDR1 and CDR2: MDHEN, SYDVKM. V lost 2 bases to trimming and J lost 4 bases; unmatched junction nucleotides: 5. The CDR3 sequence is 15 residues long. The CDR3 loop is CASSLEGAPNQPQHF. DNA for the CDR3: TGTGCCAGCAGTTTAGAGGGGGCACCGAATCAGCCCCAGCATTTT.

This clone has just one count. J is TRBJ2-7 and V is TRBV7-8, with D possibly TRBD2 on 6 matching bases. This CDR3 comprises 16 residues. Trimming shortened V by 5 bases and J by 2 bases, and 19 bases separated the two germline ends. CDR1 is SGHVS, CDR2 FQNEAQ, per germline. This CDR3 reads CASSPTGGGVPYEQYF. The DNA of the CDR3 is TGTGCCAGCAGCCCCACCGGCGGAGGGGTCCCCTACGAGCAGTACTTC.

The rearrangement links TRBV29-1 to TRBJ2-2, with 9 bases matching TRBD1. Trimming took 7 bases from V and 2 from J; bases not matched to a gene: 8. This CDR3 comprises 15 residues. Germline CDR1 SQVTM, CDR2 ANQGSEA. The CDR3 DNA reads TGCAGCGCACTCCGGGACAGGGTTAACACCGGGGAGCTGTTTTTT. Its protein product is CSALRDRVNTGELFF.

The J gene is TRBJ2-3, the V gene TRBV6-5, with D possibly TRBD1 on 6 matching bases. The CDR3 is 12 residues long. CDR1 and CDR2 from the germline V gene are MNHEY and SVGAGI. Trimming pared 6 bases from V and 4 bases from J, leaving 8 bases between. The CDR3 bases are TGTGCCAGCAGCCCAGGGGCAGATACGCAGTATTTT. Its protein is CASSPGADTQYF.

The genes are TRBV9 and TRBJ2-5; D gene uncertain. V shed 0 bases and J shed 2 bases, with 5 bases lying between them. Per the germline V gene, CDR1 is SGDLS and CDR2 is YYNGEE. The CDR3 totals 13 residues. The DNA of the CDR3 is TGTGCCAGCAGCGTAGGAGTTCAAGAGACCCAGTACTTC. It yields the protein CASSVGVQETQYF.

In DNA form, the CDR3 reads TGTGCCAGCAGCTCTAGCGGGACAAAGGGAGAGACCCAGTACTTC. Translated: CASSSSGTKGETQYF. The V call is TRBV28, the J call TRBJ2-5, with TRBD2 matching 9 bases. The CDR3 consists of 15 residues. Germline trimming cut 6 bases from V and 4 bases from J; bases unmatched to any gene: 9. The germline CDR1 and CDR2 sequences are MDHEN and SYDVKM.

The chain combines TRBV4-2 with TRBJ2-5; a possible D gene is TRBD2 (5 bases). The germline CDR1 and CDR2 sequences are LGHNA and YNFKEQ. The V end was cut by 4 bases, the J end by 3 bases, with 9 bases between. The CDR3 runs 13 residues. The CDR3 bases are TGTGCCAGCAGCCTGATGGGAGAAGAGACCCAGTACTTC. It codes for CASSLMGEETQYF.

This clone was seen just once. The chain carries TRBV11-3 and TRBJ2-3; D perhaps matches TRBD1 (6 bases). In germline, CDR1 is SGHNT, CDR2 YENEEA. The V and J ends lost 2 bases and 0 bases respectively, with 12 bases between them. This CDR3 is built from 16 residues. CDR3 sequence (DNA): TGTGCCAGCAGCTTACCAGGGACAACTAGCACAGATACGCAGTATTTT. This gives the protein CASSLPGTTSTDTQYF.

This chain uses TRBV19 with TRBJ1-1; D gene uncertain. The CDR3 extends over 13 amino acids. Trimming removed 4 bases at V and 3 bases at J, with 9 bases between. Germline CDR1 reads LNHDA; CDR2 reads SQIVND (reference sequence). CDR3 bases: TGTGCCAGTAGTAATCTTCGGGACACTGAAGCTTTCTTT. The encoded protein is CASSNLRDTEAFF.

The chain employs TRBV25-1 and TRBJ2-2; D gene unclear. Trimming shortened V by 1 base and J by 1 base, and 7 bases separated the two germline ends. Germline CDR1 MGHDK, CDR2 SYGVNS. The CDR3 spans 15 residues. The CDR3 nucleotides are TGTGCCAGCAGTGAATTTGAGAAGAACACCGGGGAGCTGTTTTTT. It encodes CASSEFEKNTGELFF.

This clone was seen a few times. The rearrangement uses TRBV9 and TRBJ2-3; 8 bases map to TRBD2. V gave up 4 bases and J gave up 3 bases; unmatched junction bases: 19. The CDR3 spans 19 residues. From germline, CDR1 is SGDLS and CDR2 YYNGEE. DNA for the CDR3: TGTGCCAGCAGCTCTTACTCTAGGAGCGGGAGATTCGGGACAGATACGCAGTATTTT. Its translation is CASSSYSRSGRFGTDTQYF.

The chain combines TRBV28 with TRBJ2-7, with 9 bases aligning to TRBD1. Germline V lookup: CDR1 MDHEN, CDR2 SYDVKM. The CDR3 is 15 residues long. With V trimmed by 5 bases and J by 1 base, 6 bases remained unmatched. The CDR3 spells CASSKEGTGSYEQYF. CDR3 coding DNA: TGTGCCAGCAGTAAGGAAGGGACAGGGTCCTACGAGCAGTACTTC. The full variable domain, with the rest looked up from reference TRBV28 and TRBJ2-7, is DVKVTQSSRYLVKRTGEKVFLECVQDMDHENMFWYRQDPGLGLRLIYFSYDVKMKEKGDIPEGYSVSREKKERFSLILESASTNQTSMYLCASSKEGTGSYEQYFGPGTRLTVT.

The chain combines TRBV5-4 with TRBJ2-1; 8 positions match TRBD2. The CDR3 is made up of 16 amino acids. The germline CDR1 and CDR2 sequences are SGHNT and YYREEE (reference sequence). The V and J ends lost 4 bases and 8 bases, in that order; junction bases with no gene match: 14. The CDR3 DNA is TGTGCCAGCAGCACCGGGGCGGGAGGCCCGTTGTATGAGCAGTTCTTC. Its translation is CASSTGAGGPLYEQFF.

The chain carries TRBV28 and TRBJ1-2; 9 bases map to TRBD1. The CDR3 has 17 residues. Germline V gene data show CDR1 as MDHEN and CDR2 as SYDVKM. V lost 7 bases, J lost 3 bases, and 15 bases stayed unmatched. CDR3 sequence (DNA): TGTGCCAGCACGTCCGGGACAGGGATTAAGTTTGACTATGGCTACACCTTC. Translated, it gives CASTSGTGIKFDYGYTF.

The J gene is TRBJ2-7, the V gene TRBV6-1, with 11 positions matching TRBD2. The CDR3 covers 17 residues. J lost 7 bases, V lost 0 bases, and 11 bases had no gene match. CDR1 MNHNS and CDR2 SASEGT come from the germline V gene. The CDR3 sequence is CASSEALRLAGGREQYF. CDR3 sequence (DNA): TGTGCCAGCAGTGAAGCGTTACGGCTAGCGGGAGGTAGGGAGCAGTACTTC.

V is TRBV2 and J is TRBJ2-3; 13 nucleotides line up with TRBD2. CDR1 and CDR2 from the germline V gene are SNHLY and FYNNEI. V was clipped by 4 bases and J by 2 bases; unmatched bases: 3. The CDR3 sequence is 16 residues long. This CDR3 reads CASSGLAGGLTDTQYF. CDR3 coding DNA: TGTGCCAGCAGTGGACTAGCGGGAGGACTCACAGATACGCAGTATTTT.

The V gene is TRBV5-4, the J gene TRBJ2-2; 12 bases align to TRBD2. CDR3 size: 18 residues. Germline lookup yields CDR1 SGHNT and CDR2 YYREEE (reference sequence). The V segment lost 2 bases and the J segment 4 bases; nucleotides outside the gene matches: 9. CDR3 in DNA: TGTGCCAGCAGCTTAGGTACTAGCGGGAGGTTGAGCACCGGGGAGCTGTTTTTT. Protein: CASSLGTSGRLSTGELFF.

The chain links TRBV7-6 to TRBJ1-2, with unresolved D. The ends were cut back, 2 bases at V and 6 bases at J, with 10 bases in the middle. Germline loops: CDR1 SGHVS, CDR2 FNYEAQ. The CDR3 length is 13 residues. The CDR3 DNA reads TGTGCCAGCAGCTTACGGTCGCAGGATGGCTACACCTTC. Its translation: CASSLRSQDGYTF.

The chain is built from TRBV7-9 and TRBJ2-1; 16 bases are a match to TRBD2. The CDR3 has 18 residues. Trimming took 5 bases from V and 7 from J; bases not matched to a gene: 11. Germline V lookup: CDR1 SEHNR, CDR2 FQNEAQ (reference sequence). In DNA, the CDR3 is TGTGCCAGCAGCCCAGGGACTAGCGGGAGGGGAAGCTGGAATGAGCAGTTCTTC. Protein product: CASSPGTSGRGSWNEQFF.

This clone was recorded a few times. This sequence joins TRBV15 and TRBJ1-5; 8 nucleotides line up with TRBD1. J lost 5 bases, V lost 9 bases, and 12 bases had no gene match. Per the germline V gene, CDR1 is LNHNV and CDR2 is YYDKDF (reference sequence). The CDR3 runs to 15 residues. The CDR3 nucleotides read TGTGCCACAAAGTCTGGGCAGGGGGCGGATCAGCCCCAGCATTTT. It codes for CATKSGQGADQPQHF.